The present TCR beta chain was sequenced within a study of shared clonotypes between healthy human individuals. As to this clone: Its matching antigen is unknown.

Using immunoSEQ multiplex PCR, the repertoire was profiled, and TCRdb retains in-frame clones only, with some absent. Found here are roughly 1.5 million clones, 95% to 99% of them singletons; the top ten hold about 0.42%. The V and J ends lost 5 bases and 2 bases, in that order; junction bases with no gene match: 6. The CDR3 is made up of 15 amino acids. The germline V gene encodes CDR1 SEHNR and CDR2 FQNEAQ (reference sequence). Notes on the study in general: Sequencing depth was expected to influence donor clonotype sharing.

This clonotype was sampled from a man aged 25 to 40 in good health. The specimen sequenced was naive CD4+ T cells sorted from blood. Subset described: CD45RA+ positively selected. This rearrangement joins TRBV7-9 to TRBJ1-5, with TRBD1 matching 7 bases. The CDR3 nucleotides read TGTGCCAGCAGCCATCCTGGACAGGGCAATCAGCCCCAGCATTTT. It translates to CASSHPGQGNQPQHF.